Included here is one T cell receptor beta chain sequence, with context. One end of the junction varies from germline; a read error may be responsible. This CDR3 is built from 12 residues. The germline CDR1 and CDR2 sequences are SGHNT and YENEEA. One entry per CDR3 protein, called by TCRdb with MiXCR from the PCR reads. The sample shows 8,000 to 10,000 distinct CDR3 sequences, about 23% of them seen only once. These data belong to a study of CXCR3 chemokines and chemotherapy response in bladder cancer. This sample was taken from a patient whose treatment included neoadjuvant chemotherapy. The rearrangement uses TRBV11-3 and TRBJ2-2; the D is unclear. This clonotype originated in a human donor with bladder cancer that did not respond to neoadjuvant chemotherapy. CDR3 loop: CASSSKTGELFF. The CDR3 DNA sequence: TGTGCCAGCAGCTCGAAGACCGGGGAGCTGTTTTTT.